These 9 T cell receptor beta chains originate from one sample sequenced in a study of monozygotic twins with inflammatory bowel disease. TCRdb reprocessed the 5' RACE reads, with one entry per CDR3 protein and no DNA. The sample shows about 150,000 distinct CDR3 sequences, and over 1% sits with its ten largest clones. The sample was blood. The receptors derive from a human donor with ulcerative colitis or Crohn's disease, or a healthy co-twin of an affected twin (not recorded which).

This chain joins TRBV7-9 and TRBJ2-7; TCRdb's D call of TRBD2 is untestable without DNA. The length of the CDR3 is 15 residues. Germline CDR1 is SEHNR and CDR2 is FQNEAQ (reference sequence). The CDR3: CASSISGRHTYEQYF.

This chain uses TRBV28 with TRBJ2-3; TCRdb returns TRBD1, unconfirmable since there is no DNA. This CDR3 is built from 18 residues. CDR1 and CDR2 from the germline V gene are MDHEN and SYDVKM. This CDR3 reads CASSPVSGTGGGTDTQYF. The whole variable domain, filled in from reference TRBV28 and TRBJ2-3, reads DVKVTQSSRYLVKRTGEKVFLECVQDMDHENMFWYRQDPGLGLRLIYFSYDVKMKEKGDIPEGYSVSREKKERFSLILESASTNQTSMYLCASSPVSGTGGGTDTQYFGPGTRLTVL.

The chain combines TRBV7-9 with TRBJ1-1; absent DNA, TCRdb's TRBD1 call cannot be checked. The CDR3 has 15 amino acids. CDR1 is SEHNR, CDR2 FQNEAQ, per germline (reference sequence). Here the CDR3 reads CASSPAAGVNTEAFF.

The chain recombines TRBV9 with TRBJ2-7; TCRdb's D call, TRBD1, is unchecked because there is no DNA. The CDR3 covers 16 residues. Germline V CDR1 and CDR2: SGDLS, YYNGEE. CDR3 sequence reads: CASSPRTDAIPYEQYF.

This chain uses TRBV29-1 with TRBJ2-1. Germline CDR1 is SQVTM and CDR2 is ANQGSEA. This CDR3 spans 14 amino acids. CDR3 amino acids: CSVELASSYNEQFF.

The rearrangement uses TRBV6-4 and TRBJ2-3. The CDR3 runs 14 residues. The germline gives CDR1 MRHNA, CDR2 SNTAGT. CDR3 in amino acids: CASSDSQGTDTQYF.

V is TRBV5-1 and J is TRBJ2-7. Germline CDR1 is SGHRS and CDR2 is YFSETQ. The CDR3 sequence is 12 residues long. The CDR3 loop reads CASSGDAYEQYF.

Here the CDR3 reads CASSLLTSGRLTNEQFF. The V gene is TRBV5-1, the J gene TRBJ2-1; TCRdb indicates TRBD2, and absent DNA this call remains unverified. CDR3 size: 17 residues. Germline-derived CDR1 and CDR2 are SGHRS and YFSETQ.

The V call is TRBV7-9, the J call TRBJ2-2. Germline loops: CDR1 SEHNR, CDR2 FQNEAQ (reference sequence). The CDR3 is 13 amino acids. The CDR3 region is CASGYRNTGELFF.